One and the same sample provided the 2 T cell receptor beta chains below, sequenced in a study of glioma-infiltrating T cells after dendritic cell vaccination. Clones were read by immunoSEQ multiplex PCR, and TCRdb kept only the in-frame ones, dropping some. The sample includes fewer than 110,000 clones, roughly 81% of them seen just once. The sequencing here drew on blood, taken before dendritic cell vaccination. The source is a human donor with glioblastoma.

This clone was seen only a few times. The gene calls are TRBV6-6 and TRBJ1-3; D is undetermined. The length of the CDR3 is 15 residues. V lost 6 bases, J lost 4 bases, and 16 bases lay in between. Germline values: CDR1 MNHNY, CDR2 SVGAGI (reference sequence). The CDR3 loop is CASSYVLGSGNTIYF. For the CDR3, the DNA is TGTGCCAGCAGCTACGTCCTAGGTTCAGGAAACACCATATATTTT.

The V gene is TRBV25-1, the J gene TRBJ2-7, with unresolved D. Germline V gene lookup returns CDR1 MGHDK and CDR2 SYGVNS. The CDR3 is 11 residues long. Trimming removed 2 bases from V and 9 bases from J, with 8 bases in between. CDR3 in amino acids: CASSEGHSQYF. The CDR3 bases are TGTGCCAGCAGTGAAGGGCATTCGCAGTACTTC.